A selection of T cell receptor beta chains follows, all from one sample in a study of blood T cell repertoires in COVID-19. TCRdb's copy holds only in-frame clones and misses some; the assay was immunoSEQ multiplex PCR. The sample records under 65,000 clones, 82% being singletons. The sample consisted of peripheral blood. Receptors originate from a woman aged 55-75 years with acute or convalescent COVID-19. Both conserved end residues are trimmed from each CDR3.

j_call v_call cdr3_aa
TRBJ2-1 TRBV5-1 ASSRQQVYNEQF
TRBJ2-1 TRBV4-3 ASSQLSGTGGNEQF
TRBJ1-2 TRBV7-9 ASSRPSDSDYGYT
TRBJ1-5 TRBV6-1 ASSEGSGVGQPQH
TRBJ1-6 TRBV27 ASSPGGENSPLH
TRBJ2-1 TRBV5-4 ASSLGEGDQQF
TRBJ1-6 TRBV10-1 ASSESSGLILGSPLH
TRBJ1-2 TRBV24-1 ATSATSYTDYT
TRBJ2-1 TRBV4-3 ASSQELLDTLYNEQF
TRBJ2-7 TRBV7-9 ASSSLGTGALYEQY
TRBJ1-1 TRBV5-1 ASSHPGQATEAF
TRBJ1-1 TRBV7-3 ASSLKGARGNTEAF
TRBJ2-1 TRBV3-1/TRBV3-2 ASSPGQGVHEQF
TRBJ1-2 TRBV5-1 ASSPLYGYT
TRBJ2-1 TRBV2 ASSEGLGGEQF
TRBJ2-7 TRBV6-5 ASRRLAGGYEQY
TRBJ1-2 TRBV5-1 ASSLAQGYGYT
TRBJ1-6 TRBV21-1 ASSNRDTYSYNSPLH
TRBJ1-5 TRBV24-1 ATSEKENQPQH
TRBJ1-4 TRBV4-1 ASSQARVSATNEKLF
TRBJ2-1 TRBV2 ASTGTSGQQF
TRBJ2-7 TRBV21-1 ASSKGLGGVIYEQY
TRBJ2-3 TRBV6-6 ASRGTSGRTDTQY
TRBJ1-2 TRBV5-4 ASSPKGQGNYGYT
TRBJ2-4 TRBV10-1 ASSAAGGKNIQY
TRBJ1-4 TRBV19 ASSFNRATNEKLF
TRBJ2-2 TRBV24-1 ATSETGHMNTGELF
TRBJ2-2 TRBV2 ASSEGGLAGELF
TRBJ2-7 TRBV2 ASQRGGYEQY
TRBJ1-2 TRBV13 ASSLEGQSYGYT
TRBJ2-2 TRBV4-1 ASSQQGISGELF
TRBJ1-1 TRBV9 ASSPRPQTAGTEAF
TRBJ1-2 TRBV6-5 ASRTQGVNGYT
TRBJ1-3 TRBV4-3 ASSQDQGNTIY
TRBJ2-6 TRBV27 ASGSRGAGANVLT
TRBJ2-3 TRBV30 AGSSTDTQY
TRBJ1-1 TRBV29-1 SVAGRLNTEAF
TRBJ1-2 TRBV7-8 ASSMTGGAANYGYT
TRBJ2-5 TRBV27 ANKETQY
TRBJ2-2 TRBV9 ASSPSASGELF
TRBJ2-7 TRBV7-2 ASSFSESGGKEQY
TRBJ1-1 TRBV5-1 ASSLLGGTEAF
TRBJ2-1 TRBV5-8 ASSFDRGTYNEQF
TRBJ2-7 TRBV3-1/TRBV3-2 ASSREGGAYEQY
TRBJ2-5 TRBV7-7 ASSPGESQY
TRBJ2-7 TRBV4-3 ASSQGTSGNYEQY
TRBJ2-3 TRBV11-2 ASNLAGVGDTQY
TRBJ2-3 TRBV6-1 ASSEISGARGTDTQY
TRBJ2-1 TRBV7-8 ASSLAGTGKYNEQF
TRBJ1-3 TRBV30 AWSALLGAGNTIY
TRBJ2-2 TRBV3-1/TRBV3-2 ASSRGGDTGELF
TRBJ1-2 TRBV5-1 ASSFGGTGIYGYT
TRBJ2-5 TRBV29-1 SVEDPGTVNQETQY
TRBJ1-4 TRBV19 ASSGTFGEKLF
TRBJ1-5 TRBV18 ASSALAGGSQPQH